The 24 T cell receptor beta chains reported below all come from one sample, sequenced in a study of low-dose radiotherapy and immunotherapy resistance in tumors. Documented time point: after trial treatment. Treatment described: LDRT plus nivolumab, ipilimumab, low-dose cyclophosphamide and aspirin (RACIN trial). Both TCRalpha and TCRbeta chains were reverse transcribed with V-gene-specific primers. TCRs underwent approximately 20 PCR cycles of amplification with a constant-region primer and V-primer adapter. TCRdb ran MiXCR on the reads and lists one entry per CDR3 protein. The sample carries around 100,000 distinct CDR3 sequences, less than 25% recorded once. The source material was PBMCs, sampled after low-dose radiotherapy plus immunotherapy. The origin of the receptors is a male donor with prostate cancer.

This clonotype was counted ten times or more. This chain joins TRBV3-1 and TRBJ2-7; D ambiguous. The CDR3 has 12 amino acids. Germline assignment: CDR1 LGHDT and CDR2 YNNKEL (reference sequence). Trimming took off 0 bases at V and 4 bases at J, with 4 bases between the two ends. CDR3 residues: CASSQDGYEQYF. CDR3 sequence (DNA): TGTGCCAGCAGCCAAGATGGGTACGAGCAGTACTTC.

In this sample, this clonotype turned up many times. The CDR3 nucleotides are TGTGCCAGCAGCCCCTCCGGGTTGGGCACTGAAGCTTTCTTT. Residues: CASSPSGLGTEAFF. The chain is built from TRBV7-9 and TRBJ1-1, with unresolved D. The CDR3 is made up of 14 amino acids. Per germline, CDR1 SEHNR and CDR2 FQNEAQ (reference sequence). With 5 bases removed from V and 4 bases from J, the gap between germline ends came to 14 bases.

In its sample, this clonotype was seen many times. This chain links TRBV29-1 with TRBJ2-1, with no clear D. V lost 4 bases to trimming and J lost 8 bases, with 15 bases between them. This CDR3 is 13 amino acids long. CDR1 is SQVTM, CDR2 ANQGSEA, per germline. The DNA of the CDR3 is TGCAGCGTTGCCGGAGTCCGAACCCATGAGCAGTTCTTC. It codes for CSVAGVRTHEQFF.

The table lists this clonotype with many counts. The chain is built from TRBV13 and TRBJ2-7; D not resolved. The germline CDR1 and CDR2 sequences are PRHDT and FYEKMQ (reference sequence). The CDR3 spans 12 residues. With 5 bases removed from V and 2 bases from J, the gap between germline ends came to 7 bases. The chain's CDR3 is CASSTTPYEQYF. CDR3 nucleotides: TGTGCCAGCAGCACGACTCCCTACGAGCAGTACTTC.

This clonotype was picked up many times. The chain combines TRBV2 with TRBJ1-2; D not certain. Trimming stripped 7 bases from V and 3 bases from J, with 6 bases between. Per germline, CDR1 SNHLY and CDR2 FYNNEI. The length of the CDR3 is 11 residues. The CDR3 reads CASKLDYGYTF. CDR3 bases: TGTGCCAGCAAGTTGGACTATGGCTACACCTTC.

This chain joins TRBV7-2 and TRBJ2-7; 9 nucleotides align to TRBD2. The germline V gene has CDR1 SGHTA and CDR2 FQGNSA. The CDR3 has 17 residues. The trim removed 3 bases at V and 1 base at J, leaving 10 bases unmatched. CDR3 protein: CASSFSSGTGVSYEQYF. The CDR3 region has the DNA TGTGCCAGCAGCTTCTCTAGCGGGACTGGGGTTTCCTACGAGCAGTACTTC.

V usage is TRBV7-2 and J usage is TRBJ2-3; 8 bases are a match to TRBD2. Trimming removed 1 base from V and 5 bases from J; junction bases left unmatched: 11. CDR3 length: 17 residues. Germline assignment: CDR1 SGHTA and CDR2 FQGNSA. The chain's CDR3 is CASSLVYGGGSGDTQYF. The CDR3 DNA follows: TGTGCCAGCAGCTTAGTATATGGCGGGGGGAGCGGAGATACGCAGTATTTT.

This clonotype was seen at least ten times. The genes are TRBV7-2 and TRBJ2-3; 11 nucleotides align to TRBD2. V lost 3 bases, J lost 1 base, and 9 bases stayed unmatched. Germline CDR1 is SGHTA and CDR2 is FQGNSA. The CDR3 runs 18 residues. This CDR3 is CASSFPSGGPGGTDTQYF. The CDR3 nucleotides read TGTGCCAGCAGCTTCCCTAGCGGGGGGCCGGGTGGCACAGATACGCAGTATTTT.

This clonotype was counted many times. The chain recombines TRBV5-5 with TRBJ2-2; 9 positions agree with TRBD1. J was trimmed by 1 base and V by 4 bases; bases with no gene match: 8. The CDR3 consists of 17 residues. Germline V lookup: CDR1 SGHKS, CDR2 YYEKEE (reference sequence). The CDR3 here is CASSPPPGQGNTGELFF. CDR3 nucleotide sequence: TGTGCCAGCAGCCCCCCTCCGGGACAGGGGAACACCGGGGAGCTGTTTTTT.

This clonotype was seen ten or more times. The chain joins TRBV5-5 to TRBJ2-1, with 8 bases lining up with TRBD2. With 0 bases clipped from V and 7 bases from J, the junction kept 12 bases outside the gene matches. Germline V CDR1 and CDR2: SGHKS, YYEKEE (reference sequence). The CDR3 is made up of 17 amino acids. CDR3 in amino acids: CASSLGISGGPGNEQFF. CDR3 nucleotides: TGTGCCAGCAGCTTGGGCATTTCGGGGGGGCCGGGGAATGAGCAGTTCTTC.

This clonotype was seen many times. CDR3 amino acids: CASSLGGGATDTQYF. The CDR3 DNA reads as TGTGCCAGCAGCTTGGGGGGGGGGGCCACAGATACGCAGTATTTT. The J gene is TRBJ2-3, the V gene TRBV7-2, with D possibly TRBD2 on 7 matching bases. From germline, CDR1 is SGHTA and CDR2 FQGNSA. V lost 3 bases and J lost 2, with 12 bases in between. The CDR3 length is 15 residues.

The CDR3 reads CASSLGSGSYNEQFF. The CDR3 DNA is TGTGCCAGCAGCTTAGGTAGCGGTTCCTACAATGAGCAGTTCTTC. The chain employs TRBV7-3 and TRBJ2-1; tentatively, D is TRBD2 (6 bases). Germline CDR1 is SGHTA and CDR2 is FQGTGA. The V gene lost 2 bases and the J gene lost 1 base, with 9 bases spanning the gap. The CDR3 spans 15 residues.

The rearrangement links TRBV5-6 to TRBJ1-2; 7 nucleotides align to TRBD1. The CDR3 loop spans 14 amino acids. Germline assignment: CDR1 SGHDT and CDR2 YYEEEE. Trimming at V came to 0 bases and at J to 9 bases, leaving 8 bases not matched to a gene. CDR3 amino acids: CASSLESRGQSYTF. The CDR3 coding sequence is TGTGCCAGCAGCTTGGAGTCCCGGGGACAGAGCTACACCTTC.

At least ten counts were recorded for this clonotype. The genes are TRBV19 and TRBJ2-1; D is undetermined. This CDR3 comprises 10 residues. The germline gives CDR1 LNHDA, CDR2 SQIVND (reference sequence). V lost 3 bases to trimming and J lost 10 bases, with 4 bases between them. This CDR3 is CASSMGEQFF. CDR3 coding DNA: TGTGCCAGTAGTATGGGGGAGCAGTTCTTC.

In this sample, this clonotype turned up a few times. The J gene is TRBJ2-6, the V gene TRBV7-8, with a possible D match to TRBD1 (6 bases). Trimming took off 5 bases at V and 0 bases at J, with 20 bases between the two ends. This CDR3 is 19 amino acids long. Germline V gene sequence: CDR1 SGHVS, CDR2 FQNEAQ. The CDR3 is CASSPQRQGINSGANVLTF. In nucleotides, the CDR3 is TGTGCCAGCAGCCCCCAAAGGCAGGGGATAAACTCTGGGGCCAACGTCCTGACTTTC. Combining the CDR3 with reference TRBV7-8 and TRBJ2-6 gives the whole variable domain GAGVSQSPRYKVAKRGQDVALRCDPISGHVSLFWYQQALGQGPEFLTYFQNEAQLDKSGLPSDRFFAERPEGSVSTLKIQRTQQEDSAVYLCASSPQRQGINSGANVLTFGAGSRLTVL.

This clonotype was detected many times. The chain carries TRBV4-1 and TRBJ2-7; D not certain. Trimming took off 0 bases at V and 2 bases at J, with 8 bases between the two ends. The CDR3 extends over 14 amino acids. Germline values: CDR1 MGHRA, CDR2 YSYEKL. The DNA for the CDR3 is TGCGCCAGCAGCCAAGATCAGGCCGCCTACGAGCAGTACTTC. Its translation: CASSQDQAAYEQYF.

This clonotype was seen ten or more times. The V and J genes are TRBV5-1 and TRBJ2-3; 8 bases are a match to TRBD1. The CDR3 is 15 amino acids. The junction had 7 bases not matched to a gene; V was cut back by 3 bases and J by 4 bases. Looked up from germline, CDR1 is SGHRS and CDR2 is YFSETQ. The CDR3 nucleotides are TGCGCCAGCAGCTCCGGTCAGGGGGCGTCAGATACGCAGTATTTT. Translating it yields CASSSGQGASDTQYF.

This clonotype was detected ten times or more. The chain couples TRBV7-6 to TRBJ2-3, with 12 bases lining up with TRBD2. Germline values: CDR1 SGHVS, CDR2 FNYEAQ. The CDR3 is 16 amino acids. The trim removed 5 bases at V and 5 bases at J, leaving 8 bases unmatched. In DNA, the CDR3 is TGTGCCAGCAGCCGAGGGACTAGCGGGCCCTTAGATACGCAGTATTTT. It translates to CASSRGTSGPLDTQYF.

The chain is built from TRBV12-5 and TRBJ2-7; the match to TRBD1 covers 7 bases. Per the germline V gene, CDR1 is LGHNT and CDR2 is FRNRAP. Trimming cost V 6 bases and J 6 bases; bases outside gene matches: 14. The CDR3 contains 15 residues. The CDR3 is CASGGTAEEVGEQYF. CDR3 coding DNA: TGTGCTAGTGGGGGGACAGCCGAAGAGGTGGGCGAGCAGTACTTC.

This chain joins TRBV11-2 and TRBJ2-3; 8 bases are a match to TRBD2. Germline V CDR1 and CDR2: SGHAT, FQNNGV. The CDR3 spans 16 residues. With 7 bases clipped from V and 6 bases from J, the junction kept 15 bases outside the gene matches. This chain's CDR3 is CASTPWSGGRADTQYF. CDR3 in DNA: TGTGCCAGCACCCCGTGGAGCGGGGGAAGGGCGGATACGCAGTATTTT.

This clonotype was observed at least ten times. V and J are TRBV20-1 and TRBJ2-7; 8 bases are shared with TRBD1. V lost 2 bases to trimming and J lost 4 bases; unmatched junction nucleotides: 10. Looked up from germline, CDR1 is DFQATT and CDR2 is SNEGSKA (reference sequence). This CDR3 is 15 amino acids long. The CDR3 protein is CSARPGQGSSYEQYF. The CDR3 DNA reads as TGCAGTGCTAGACCAGGACAGGGATCATCTTACGAGCAGTACTTC.

The chain combines TRBV4-2 with TRBJ2-1, with 10 bases identical to TRBD1. The trim removed 6 bases at V and 5 bases at J, leaving 22 bases unmatched. Germline V lookup: CDR1 LGHNA, CDR2 YNFKEQ. This CDR3 region has 20 residues. As DNA, the CDR3 is TGTGCCAGCAGTCATTTAAGAATCGAGACAGGGGGCTGGAAGGACAATGAGCAGTTCTTC. It is translated as CASSHLRIETGGWKDNEQFF.

This clonotype was counted at least ten times. The chain links TRBV11-2 to TRBJ2-7; 11 positions match TRBD2. The CDR3 sequence is 14 residues long. Trimming at V came to 8 bases and at J to 3 bases, leaving 6 bases not matched to a gene. Germline lookup yields CDR1 SGHAT and CDR2 FQNNGV. Here the CDR3 DNA reads TGTGCCAGCGTCCTAGCGGGGGGCCTCTACGAGCAGTACTTC. Amino acids: CASVLAGGLYEQYF.

This clonotype was found many times. This chain uses TRBV14 with TRBJ2-5; D not resolved. The CDR3 is 11 amino acids. Deletions cut 3 bases from V and 5 bases from J, with 4 bases between. Germline CDR1 reads SGHDN; CDR2 reads FVKESK. CDR3: CASSHYETQYF. The DNA for the CDR3 is TGTGCCAGCAGCCATTATGAGACCCAGTACTTC. Full variable domain (rest looked up from reference TRBV14 and TRBJ2-5): EAGVTQFPSHSVIEKGQTVTLRCDPISGHDNLYWYRRVMGKEIKFLLHFVKESKQDESGMPNNRFLAERTGGTYSTLKVQPAELEDSGVYFCASSHYETQYFGPGTRLLVL.